The source of this T cell receptor beta chain is a study of shared clonotypes between healthy human individuals. This CDR3 spans 15 amino acids. The germline V gene encodes CDR1 SGHNT and CDR2 YYREEE (reference sequence). Unmatched junction bases numbered 5, after V lost 1 base and J lost 8 bases. Method: immunoSEQ multiplex PCR; TCRdb's copy keeps in-frame clones and lacks some. The sample records 150,000 to 200,000 clones, approximately 62% being singletons. This clone has a single count. The chain joins TRBV5-4 to TRBJ2-2; 10 nucleotides agree with TRBD2. The sequence was collected from a man under 40 in good health. Sequenced material: memory CD4+ T cells sorted from blood. The subset is: CD45RA-negative fraction. CDR3: CASSLSASGGGELFF. CDR3 bases: TGTGCCAGCAGCTTGTCAGCTAGCGGGGGTGGGGAGCTGTTTTTT.